This T cell receptor (beta chain) stems from a study of T cell changes during pregnancy in multiple sclerosis. Clones were sequenced by immunoSEQ multiplex PCR, and TCRdb holds only the in-frame ones, with some missing. The sample gives just over 80,000 clones, roughly 96% of which show up once; 1.1% is in the top ten. The CDR3 runs 12 residues. Per the germline V gene, CDR1 is MNHNS and CDR2 is SASEGT. Trimming stripped 6 bases from V and 4 bases from J, with 7 bases between. The clonotype comes from a female donor with multiple sclerosis, enrolled in a pregnancy study. The V gene is TRBV6-1, the J gene TRBJ2-1; D remains ambiguous. The sample consisted of peripheral blood, taken in the second trimester of pregnancy. The CDR3 is CASSDRYNEQFF. As DNA, the CDR3 is TGTGCCAGCAGCGATAGATACAATGAGCAGTTCTTC.